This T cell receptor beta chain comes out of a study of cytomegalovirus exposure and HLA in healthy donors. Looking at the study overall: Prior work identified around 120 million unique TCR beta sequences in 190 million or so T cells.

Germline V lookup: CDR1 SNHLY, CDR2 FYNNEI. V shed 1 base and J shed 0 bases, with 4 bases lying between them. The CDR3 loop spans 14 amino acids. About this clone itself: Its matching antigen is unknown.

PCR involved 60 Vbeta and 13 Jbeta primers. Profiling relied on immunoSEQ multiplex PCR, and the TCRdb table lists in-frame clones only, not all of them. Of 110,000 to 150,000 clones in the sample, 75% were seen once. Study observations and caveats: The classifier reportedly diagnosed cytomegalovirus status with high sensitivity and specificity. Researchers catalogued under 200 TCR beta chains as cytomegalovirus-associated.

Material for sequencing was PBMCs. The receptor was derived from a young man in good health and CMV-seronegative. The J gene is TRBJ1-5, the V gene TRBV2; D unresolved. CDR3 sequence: CASSEGSSNQPQHF. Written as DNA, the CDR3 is TGTGCCAGCAGTGAAGGGAGTAGCAATCAGCCCCAGCATTTT.